These 24 T cell receptor beta chains originate from one sample sequenced in a study of T-cell memory formation after mild COVID-19. TCRdb re-called the 5' RACE reads with MiXCR, one entry per CDR3 protein. The sample consists of about 140,000 distinct CDR3 sequences, about 14% of them appearing once. Sequenced material: PBMCs or a T cell subset sorted from them (not recorded which). These receptors originate from an adult woman who had mild COVID-19 (a few samples of this study predate the infection). Cell type and time point are not known.

This clonotype was counted only a few times. As DNA, the CDR3 is TGTGCCAGTGATCGTGTGGGCGCTGGTGAAAAACTGTTTTTT. Encoded protein: CASDRVGAGEKLFF. This chain links TRBV19 with TRBJ1-4; D not certain. In germline, CDR1 is LNHDA, CDR2 SQIVND (reference sequence). CDR3 length equals 14 residues. V shed 8 bases and J shed 7 bases, with 17 bases lying between them.

This chain joins TRBV13 and TRBJ1-4; 8 bases match TRBD1. Germline CDR1 and CDR2: PRHDT and FYEKMQ (reference sequence). The CDR3 is made up of 15 amino acids. Losses at the gene ends were 2 bases for V and 7 bases for J; bases not matched to a gene: 6. This chain's CDR3 is CASSLRRGLGEKLFF. CDR3 bases: TGTGCCAGCAGCTTACGCAGGGGGCTAGGTGAAAAACTGTTTTTT.

The chain joins TRBV20-1 to TRBJ2-7; D not certain. Between the trimmed V and J ends, which lost 0 bases and 2 bases, there was a span of 14 bases. CDR1 is DFQATT and CDR2 is SNEGSKA in the germline V gene (reference sequence). This CDR3 comprises 15 residues. CDR3 sequence: CSARDLTARTYEQYF. DNA of the CDR3: TGCAGTGCTAGAGATCTGACTGCCCGAACCTACGAGCAGTACTTC.

The chain has TRBV28 and TRBJ2-5; the match to TRBD1 covers 9 bases. The CDR3 sequence is 14 residues long. Germline CDR1 and CDR2: MDHEN and SYDVKM. V gave up 5 bases and J gave up 2 bases; unmatched junction bases: 3. CDR3 DNA sequence: TGTGCCAGCAGTAGACAGGGGGGTCAAGAGACCCAGTACTTC. Protein: CASSRQGGQETQYF.

This clonotype has only a few counts. V gene TRBV5-4 combines with J gene TRBJ2-5; tentatively, D is TRBD1 (5 bases). Germline CDR1 SGHNT, CDR2 YYREEE (reference sequence). The V and J ends lost 3 bases and 0 bases respectively, with 18 bases between them. The CDR3 is 17 residues long. The CDR3 sequence is CASSSLGRVGDQETQYF. In nucleotides, the CDR3 is TGTGCCAGCAGCTCTCTTGGCAGGGTAGGGGACCAAGAGACCCAGTACTTC. Filled out from reference TRBV5-4 and TRBJ2-5, the complete variable domain reads ETGVTQSPTHLIKTRGQQVTLRCSSQSGHNTVSWYQQALGQGPQFIFQYYREEENGRGNFPPRFSGLQFPNYSSELNVNALELDDSALYLCASSSLGRVGDQETQYFGPGTRLLVL.

This clonotype was seen a handful of times. The V call is TRBV4-1, the J call TRBJ2-3; tentative D call: TRBD1 (5 bases). The germline CDR1 and CDR2 sequences are MGHRA and YSYEKL. CDR3 length equals 14 residues. V was pared by 4 bases and J by 3 bases, with 11 bases between. This chain's CDR3 is CASSPLRDTDTQYF. The CDR3 nucleotides are TGCGCCAGCAGCCCGCTCAGGGATACAGATACGCAGTATTTT.

In this sample, this clonotype turned up a few times. This chain links TRBV4-2 with TRBJ1-3, with D perhaps matching TRBD1 (5 bases). Germline V gene lookup returns CDR1 LGHNA and CDR2 YNFKEQ. This CDR3 comprises 15 residues. With 0 bases removed from V and 7 bases from J, the gap between germline ends came to 13 bases. The CDR3, as DNA: TGTGCCAGCAGCCAAGATTGGGGGAAATCGAACACCATATATTTT. Encoded protein: CASSQDWGKSNTIYF.

The chain links TRBV12-3 or TRBV12-4 to TRBJ2-2; unclear D gene. The CDR3 length is 15 residues. Trimming took 6 bases from V and 1 from J, leaving 12 bases between them. CDR3 sequence: CASRDGRKNTGELFF. The CDR3 bases are TGTGCCAGCAGGGATGGTAGAAAGAACACCGGGGAGCTGTTTTTT.

V is TRBV12-3 or TRBV12-4 and J is TRBJ1-2; no reliable D call. The CDR3 is 14 amino acids. Trimming stripped 0 bases from V and 2 bases from J, with 7 bases between. The CDR3 region has the DNA TGTGCCAGCAGTTTAGCGCAGAAGAACTATGGCTACACCTTC. The encoded protein is CASSLAQKNYGYTF.

This clonotype was picked up many times. The J gene is TRBJ2-1, the V gene TRBV14; 9 positions match TRBD1. V trimming: 2 bases; J trimming: 6 bases; junction bases outside the gene matches: 11. CDR3 length equals 17 residues. CDR1 SGHDN and CDR2 FVKESK come from the germline V gene. CDR3 amino acids: CASSQLLGTGYFNEQFF. CDR3 sequence (DNA): TGTGCCAGCAGCCAACTACTGGGGACAGGGTATTTCAATGAGCAGTTCTTC. Together with reference TRBV14 and TRBJ2-1, the CDR3 gives the full variable domain: EAGVTQFPSHSVIEKGQTVTLRCDPISGHDNLYWYRRVMGKEIKFLLHFVKESKQDESGMPNNRFLAERTGGTYSTLKVQPAELEDSGVYFCASSQLLGTGYFNEQFFGPGTRLTVL.

The CDR3 reads CATSDLPGQREQYF. The CDR3 coding sequence is TGTGCCACCAGTGATTTACCGGGACAGAGAGAGCAGTACTTC. This chain links TRBV24-1 with TRBJ2-7; 7 positions agree with TRBD1. Per germline, CDR1 KGHDR and CDR2 SFDVKD. The CDR3 contains 14 residues. Losses at the gene ends were 1 base for V and 7 bases for J; bases not matched to a gene: 6.

This chain connects TRBV12-5 to TRBJ1-1, with D uncertain. The V end lost 1 base, the J end lost 1 base, and 4 bases lay between the germline ends. The germline V gene has CDR1 LGHNT and CDR2 FRNRAP. The CDR3 extends over 13 amino acids. The CDR3 nucleotides read TGTGCTAGTGGTTTGGGACAGAACACTGAAGCTTTCTTT. This gives the protein CASGLGQNTEAFF.

This clonotype was picked up a small number of times. The rearrangement joins TRBV7-9 to TRBJ2-2, with D perhaps matching TRBD1 (6 bases). The germline V gene has CDR1 SEHNR and CDR2 FQNEAQ (reference sequence). CDR3 length equals 13 residues. The CDR3 protein is CATPPGVTGELFF. The DNA for the CDR3 is TGTGCTACCCCCCCAGGGGTCACCGGGGAGCTGTTTTTT.

This clonotype was observed a few times. The chain is built from TRBV5-4 and TRBJ2-2, with D perhaps matching TRBD1 (5 bases). Trimming pared 0 bases from V and 5 bases from J, leaving 8 bases between. This CDR3 is built from 14 residues. The germline CDR1 and CDR2 sequences are SGHNT and YYREEE (reference sequence). The CDR3 loop reads CASSLGGRTGELFF. For the CDR3, the DNA is TGTGCCAGCAGCTTGGGGGGCAGGACCGGGGAGCTGTTTTTT.

The gene calls are TRBV7-9 and TRBJ2-7; 9 positions agree with TRBD1. Germline V gives CDR1 SEHNR, CDR2 FQNEAQ (reference sequence). The trim removed 5 bases at V and 5 bases at J, leaving 13 bases unmatched. The CDR3 covers 16 residues. The CDR3 DNA reads as TGTGCCAGCAGCGGGCCATCGGGACAGGGTACCCACGAGCAGTACTTC. Translating it yields CASSGPSGQGTHEQYF.

J is TRBJ2-7 and V is TRBV6-2 or TRBV6-3, with 8 nucleotides matching TRBD1. V shed 4 bases and J 3 bases; nucleotides not matched to a gene: 5. This CDR3 comprises 14 residues. Per the germline V gene, CDR1 is MNHEY and CDR2 is SVGEGT. CDR3 sequence (DNA): TGTGCCAGCAGTTTACCAGGGGGCCGCTACGAGCAGTACTTC. Its protein product is CASSLPGGRYEQYF.

This clonotype showed up just a few times. The chain is built from TRBV12-3 or TRBV12-4 and TRBJ2-4, with 7 bases that match TRBD1. The trim removed 4 bases at V and 15 bases at J, leaving 6 bases unmatched. This CDR3 spans 11 amino acids. This CDR3 is CASSSRQGAYF. DNA for the CDR3: TGTGCCAGCAGTTCCAGACAGGGCGCGTACTTC.

In this sample, this clonotype turned up a few times. V and J are TRBV5-1 and TRBJ1-1, with D possibly matching TRBD1 (6 bases). The CDR3 consists of 15 residues. Germline CDR1 SGHRS, CDR2 YFSETQ. V was cut by 3 bases and J by 3 bases, with 15 bases left in between. CDR3 loop: CASSWTSGADTEAFF. CDR3 DNA sequence: TGCGCCAGCAGCTGGACTTCAGGGGCGGACACTGAAGCTTTCTTT.

The chain employs TRBV5-1 and TRBJ2-1; 8 nucleotides agree with TRBD2. After removal of 4 bases from V and 4 bases from J, the junction contained 7 bases not matched to a gene. Germline loops: CDR1 SGHRS, CDR2 YFSETQ. The CDR3 extends over 15 amino acids. The CDR3 sequence: CASSTGGAGYNEQFF. The CDR3, as DNA: TGCGCCAGCAGCACCGGGGGGGCAGGTTACAATGAGCAGTTCTTC. The full variable domain, its missing parts supplied by reference TRBV5-1 and TRBJ2-1, is KAGVTQTPRYLIKTRGQQVTLSCSPISGHRSVSWYQQTPGQGLQFLFEYFSETQRNKGNFPGRFSGRQFSNSRSEMNVSTLELGDSALYLCASSTGGAGYNEQFFGPGTRLTVL.

This clonotype has a handful of counts. This chain connects TRBV5-1 to TRBJ1-5; the match to TRBD1 covers 8 bases. The ends lost 1 base at V and 7 bases at J; junction bases unmatched: 7. The germline gives CDR1 SGHRS, CDR2 YFSETQ. This CDR3 comprises 15 residues. The CDR3 region has the DNA TGCGCCAGCAGCTTGTCAGGACAGGGATTACAGCCCCAGCATTTT. This codes for CASSLSGQGLQPQHF.

This chain uses TRBV5-1 with TRBJ1-1; the D gene is possibly TRBD1 (6 bases). The CDR3 length is 13 residues. The germline V gene has CDR1 SGHRS and CDR2 YFSETQ. V was trimmed by 1 base and J by 4 bases, leaving 8 bases between them. This CDR3 reads CASSLWGATEAFF. CDR3 DNA sequence: TGCGCCAGCAGCTTGTGGGGGGCCACTGAAGCTTTCTTT. Full variable domain (outside the CDR3, taken from reference TRBV5-1 and TRBJ1-1): KAGVTQTPRYLIKTRGQQVTLSCSPISGHRSVSWYQQTPGQGLQFLFEYFSETQRNKGNFPGRFSGRQFSNSRSEMNVSTLELGDSALYLCASSLWGATEAFFGQGTRLTVV.

The chain carries TRBV20-1 and TRBJ2-3; 8 bases match TRBD2. Germline values: CDR1 DFQATT, CDR2 SNEGSKA (reference sequence). The junction had 9 bases not matched to a gene; V was cut back by 2 bases and J by 2 bases. The CDR3 consists of 16 residues. CDR3 in DNA: TGCAGTGCTAGAAGACTAGCGACTACCAACACAGATACGCAGTATTTT. It codes for CSARRLATTNTDTQYF.

This sequence joins TRBV5-1 and TRBJ2-5; no clear D gene. This CDR3 is built from 14 residues. Trimming stripped 7 bases from V and 1 base from J, with 14 bases between. CDR1 and CDR2 (germline): SGHRS, YFSETQ. CDR3 region: CASSQGITQETQYF. Written as DNA, the CDR3 is TGCGCCAGCTCCCAAGGGATCACCCAAGAGACCCAGTACTTC.

The CDR3 loop is CASSPEGQIDGYTF. In DNA form, the CDR3 reads TGCGCCAGCAGCCCAGAGGGCCAAATCGATGGCTACACCTTC. The chain has TRBV5-1 and TRBJ1-2; D remains ambiguous. CDR1 and CDR2 (germline): SGHRS, YFSETQ. The CDR3 covers 14 residues. The V end lost 4 bases, the J end lost 6 bases, and 16 bases lay between the germline ends.